Presented here are 20 T cell receptor beta chains from one specimen sequenced in a study of CD8 T cells in ankylosing spondylitis (dated 2017 in TCRdb). Library preparation employed 5' RACE. Sequencing was carried out with an Illumina HiSeq 2500. Clones were called with MiXCR by TCRdb after fastp trimmed the public reads at Q25, and only in-frame beta chains were retained. CDR3 protein duplicates are merged, each entry listing the most common genes and DNA. The sample table contains about 130,000 distinct CDR3 sequences; only one count was recorded for about 7% of them. More than 10% of the sample is taken by the ten largest. Sequencing used blood, either unsorted or a sorted T cell fraction (not recorded which). The receptors were gathered from a male donor with ankylosing spondylitis or in good health (not recorded which).

V and J are TRBV7-2 and TRBJ1-1, with no clear D. CDR3 length: 14 residues. Germline V CDR1 and CDR2: SGHTA, FQGNSA. V was trimmed by 1 base and J by 5 bases, leaving 11 bases between them. The CDR3 nucleotides read TGTGCCAGCAGCTTAGTGGGGATGGAGACTGAAGCTTTCTTT. It is translated as CASSLVGMETEAFF.

The sample holds many counts of this clonotype. V gene TRBV5-1 combines with J gene TRBJ2-1; a possible D gene is TRBD1 (6 bases). The CDR3 loop spans 15 amino acids. Trimming left V 5 bases short and J 2 bases short, with 14 bases between. Germline V CDR1 and CDR2: SGHRS, YFSETQ. As DNA, the CDR3 is TGCGCCAGCAGATTATTTCGGGACACCTACAATGAGCAGTTCTTC. It yields the protein CASRLFRDTYNEQFF. The full variable domain, rest sourced from reference TRBV5-1 and TRBJ2-1, is KAGVTQTPRYLIKTRGQQVTLSCSPISGHRSVSWYQQTPGQGLQFLFEYFSETQRNKGNFPGRFSGRQFSNSRSEMNVSTLELGDSALYLCASRLFRDTYNEQFFGPGTRLTVL.

This clonotype was picked up many times. The gene calls are TRBV5-1 and TRBJ2-1; maybe TRBD1 (5 bases). Germline CDR1 is SGHRS and CDR2 is YFSETQ. The V gene lost 0 bases and the J gene lost 7 bases, with 14 bases spanning the gap. This CDR3 spans 15 amino acids. DNA for the CDR3: TGCGCCAGCAGCTTGGGACAGCTGCAGACAAATGAGCAGTTCTTC. Its protein is CASSLGQLQTNEQFF.

There are many counts of this clonotype. This chain uses TRBV5-1 with TRBJ2-7, with a weak D call TRBD2 (6 bases). In germline, CDR1 is SGHRS, CDR2 YFSETQ. This CDR3 has 20 amino acids. Trimming took 4 bases from V and 3 from J, leaving 32 bases between them. The CDR3 DNA reads as TGCGCCAGCAGCCGACCAGGACGGCGCGGAAGTCCGGCGGGAAACTACGAGCAGTACTTC. This gives the protein CASSRPGRRGSPAGNYEQYF.

The sample holds many counts of this clonotype. J is TRBJ2-7 and V is TRBV20-1; the D is unclear. Germline V lookup: CDR1 DFQATT, CDR2 SNEGSKA (reference sequence). This CDR3 has 11 residues. V lost 5 bases and J 6 bases, leaving 11 bases between the germline ends. As DNA, the CDR3 is TGCAGTGCTGGGTTGGCTACCGAGCAGTACTTC. It yields the protein CSAGLATEQYF.

This clonotype has ten or more counts. The V and J genes are TRBV12-3 or TRBV12-4 and TRBJ2-2; D gene unclear. The CDR3 spans 15 residues. Between the trimmed V and J ends, which lost 8 bases and 0 bases, there was a span of 13 bases. The CDR3 sequence is CASARVAANTGELFF. CDR3 nucleotide sequence: TGTGCCAGCGCCCGAGTAGCTGCGAACACCGGGGAGCTGTTTTTT.

This clonotype has a count of ten or more. The chain carries TRBV7-6 and TRBJ2-5; no clear D. This CDR3 region has 14 residues. CDR1 and CDR2 from the germline V gene are SGHVS and FNYEAQ. V lost 2 bases and J lost 1, with 8 bases in between. The CDR3 coding sequence is TGTGCCAGCAGCTTATTTGGCTTCCAAGAGACCCAGTACTTC. Amino acid sequence: CASSLFGFQETQYF.

This clonotype was detected many times. This chain joins TRBV5-1 and TRBJ1-1; D remains ambiguous. This CDR3 is 13 amino acids long. Trimming stripped 0 bases from V and 0 bases from J, with 3 bases between. The germline CDR1 and CDR2 sequences are SGHRS and YFSETQ. The CDR3 here is CASSLVLNTEAFF. The DNA for the CDR3 is TGCGCCAGCAGCTTGGTGCTGAACACTGAAGCTTTCTTT.

This clonotype was observed at least ten times. The rearrangement links TRBV5-1 to TRBJ1-5, with D possibly being TRBD1 (5 bases). Trimming cost V 4 bases and J 4 bases, with 21 bases left between them. The germline CDR1 and CDR2 sequences are SGHRS and YFSETQ. The CDR3 runs 17 residues. CDR3 sequence: CASSLRGGREVNQPQHF. Written as DNA, the CDR3 is TGCGCCAGCAGCCTTCGGGGCGGCAGGGAGGTGAATCAGCCCCAGCATTTT.

This clonotype occurred a few times. A clone one base away is much larger, so this may be a read error. The rearrangement joins TRBV6-5 to TRBJ2-5, with D tentatively TRBD1 (6 bases). CDR3 size: 14 residues. The V gene's germline CDR1 is MNHEY and CDR2 SVGAGI. Trimming removed 4 bases from V and 7 bases from J, with 16 bases in between. The CDR3 coding sequence is TGTGCCAGCAGTTTCTCTTTGGGGGCAGGGACCCAGTACTTC. Protein: CASSFSLGAGTQYF.

This clonotype appeared many times. The gene calls are TRBV7-8 and TRBJ1-3; D is possibly TRBD1 (6 bases). Trimming took 6 bases from V and 0 from J, leaving 12 bases between them. Germline CDR1 and CDR2: SGHVS and FQNEAQ. This CDR3 has 15 residues. The CDR3, as DNA: TGTGCCAGCAGGAGACAGGTTAACTCTGGAAACACCATATATTTT. Encoded protein: CASRRQVNSGNTIYF.

The chain recombines TRBV18 with TRBJ2-7; the D is unclear. The germline V gene encodes CDR1 KGHSH and CDR2 LQKENI. The CDR3 has 15 amino acids. V was cut by 3 bases and J by 6 bases, with 18 bases left in between. The DNA for the CDR3 is TGTGCCAGCTCACCGGTGTCAGTTTCTTCTCTCGAGCAGTACTTC. Protein product: CASSPVSVSSLEQYF. Drawing the rest from reference TRBV18 and TRBJ2-7, the complete variable domain is NAGVMQNPRHLVRRRGQEARLRCSPMKGHSHVYWYRQLPEEGLKFMVYLQKENIIDESGMPKERFSAEFPKEGPSILRIQQVVRGDSAAYFCASSPVSVSSLEQYFGPGTRLTVT.

This clonotype was seen ten or more times. The chain recombines TRBV20-1 with TRBJ2-3, with a weak D call TRBD2 (6 bases). V was clipped by 7 bases and J by 1 base, with 15 bases between them. The CDR3 has 14 residues. Per the germline V gene, CDR1 is DFQATT and CDR2 is SNEGSKA (reference sequence). The CDR3 DNA reads TGCAGTGTTATACGGGGGAGCGGCACAGATACGCAGTATTTT. This sequence encodes CSVIRGSGTDTQYF.

This clonotype was found many times. This chain connects TRBV13 to TRBJ1-1; the D gene is possibly TRBD1 (5 bases). The CDR3 covers 15 residues. Germline CDR1 and CDR2: PRHDT and FYEKMQ (reference sequence). Trimming removed 5 bases at V and 1 base at J, with 14 bases between. CDR3 loop: CASSLLDSPNTEAFF. DNA for the CDR3: TGTGCCAGCAGCCTCTTAGACAGCCCGAACACTGAAGCTTTCTTT.

This clonotype has a count of ten or more. The chain uses TRBV7-3 and TRBJ2-5, with D hard to call. Trimming cost V 1 base and J 5 bases, with 8 bases left between them. Germline lookup yields CDR1 SGHTA and CDR2 FQGTGA. The CDR3 runs to 13 residues. CDR3: CASSLNGGETQYF. DNA for the CDR3: TGTGCCAGCAGCTTAAACGGTGGGGAGACCCAGTACTTC.

This clonotype was detected ten times or more. The chain joins TRBV6-5 to TRBJ2-6; D not certain. The V gene lost 2 bases and the J gene lost 0 bases, with 8 bases spanning the gap. Germline assignment: CDR1 MNHEY and CDR2 SVGAGI. The CDR3 is made up of 16 amino acids. CDR3 sequence reads: CASSYPNLSGANVLTF. The DNA of the CDR3 is TGTGCCAGCAGTTACCCAAACCTCTCTGGGGCCAACGTCCTGACTTTC.

The sample holds many counts of this clonotype. The genes are TRBV2 and TRBJ2-1, with D hard to call. There are 13 residues in the CDR3. In germline, CDR1 is SNHLY, CDR2 FYNNEI. V was cut by 3 bases and J by 3 bases, with 6 bases left in between. The CDR3 protein is CASSELLYNEQFF. CDR3 nucleotides: TGTGCCAGCAGTGAGTTACTCTACAATGAGCAGTTCTTC. Full variable domain (outside the CDR3, taken from reference TRBV2 and TRBJ2-1): EPEVTQTPSHQVTQMGQEVILRCVPISNHLYFYWYRQILGQKVEFLVSFYNNEISEKSEIFDDQFSVERPDGSNFTLKIRSTKLEDSAMYFCASSELLYNEQFFGPGTRLTVL.

This clonotype has more than one count but fewer than ten. This sequence joins TRBV5-5 and TRBJ2-3; D not certain. Germline V lookup: CDR1 SGHKS, CDR2 YYEKEE (reference sequence). There are 15 residues in the CDR3. V lost 3 bases and J lost 1, with 12 bases in between. The CDR3 loop reads CASSSAVGRTDTQYF. The CDR3 bases are TGTGCCAGCAGCTCCGCGGTGGGCCGCACAGATACGCAGTATTTT.

At least ten counts were recorded for this clonotype. The J gene is TRBJ2-1, the V gene TRBV20-1, with 9 nucleotides matching TRBD1. This CDR3 is 13 amino acids long. Germline lookup yields CDR1 DFQATT and CDR2 SNEGSKA (reference sequence). The CDR3 loop is CSAGTGTYNEQFF. In DNA, the CDR3 is TGCAGCGCCGGGACAGGGACCTACAATGAGCAGTTCTTC.

This clonotype was seen ten or more times. The chain joins TRBV6-4 to TRBJ2-3; D is ambiguous. Trimming took off 6 bases at V and 0 bases at J, with 13 bases between the two ends. Germline values: CDR1 MRHNA, CDR2 SNTAGT. The CDR3 has 15 amino acids. For the CDR3, the DNA is TGTGCCAGCAGCCCCGGGCTGACTAGCACAGATACGCAGTATTTT. This sequence encodes CASSPGLTSTDTQYF.